Listed below are T cell receptor beta chains from one sample, sequenced in a study of OX40 agonist ivuxolimab in advanced cancers. Sequenced by immunoSEQ multiplex PCR; TCRdb stores in-frame clones only, minus some. The sample lists just over 90,000 clones, roughly 94% occurring once. Source: CD4+ or CD8+ T cells sorted from blood, taken in a trial of the OX40 agonist ivuxolimab. These receptors all come from an adult with an advanced solid tumor such as melanoma, head and neck, liver or kidney cancer. CDR3s include the opening cysteine and the closing phenylalanine or tryptophan. The D gene is left open where the match is weak. The size field is filled for only some rows; it gives once, few, many or a size class.

j_gene,d_gene,abundance,v_gene,CDR3aa,CDR3nt
TRBJ2-1,TRBD2,.,TRBV5-4,CASSLALGGGSPLPYNEQFF,TGTGCCAGCAGCTTGGCCCTGGGGGGAGGGTCCCCTCTCCCCTACAATGAGCAGTTCTTC
TRBJ2-1,.,.,TRBV4-2,CASSVGNNEQFF,TGTGCCAGCAGCGTAGGGAACAATGAGCAGTTCTTC
TRBJ2-2,TRBD2,.,TRBV13,CASSLGLAGMTGELFF,TGTGCCAGCAGCCTAGGACTAGCGGGAATGACCGGGGAGCTGTTTTTT
TRBJ1-1,.,.,TRBV30,CAWSVPGGRNGEAFF,TGTGCCTGGAGTGTACCTGGCGGACGAAACGGTGAAGCTTTCTTT
TRBJ1-2,TRBD1,.,TRBV5-6,CASSLEGAPEWGYTF,TGTGCCAGCAGCTTAGAGGGGGCTCCGGAATGGGGCTACACCTTC
TRBJ2-1,.,.,TRBV11-2,CASSLENEQFF,TGTGCCAGCAGCTTGGAGAATGAGCAGTTCTTC
TRBJ2-7,.,.,TRBV7-9,CASSFSYEQYF,TGTGCCAGCAGCTTCTCCTACGAGCAGTACTTC
TRBJ2-5,.,.,TRBV29-1,CSVEGYWSGGGETQYF,TGCAGCGTTGAAGGTTATTGGTCAGGAGGTGGAGAGACCCAGTACTTC
TRBJ1-5,.,.,TRBV15,CATSRDPGPQHF,TGTGCCACCAGCAGAGACCCGGGGCCCCAGCATTTT
TRBJ2-5,TRBD1,.,TRBV27,CASSFMRRQGVQETQYF,TGTGCCAGCAGTTTCATGCGAAGACAGGGCGTCCAAGAGACCCAGTACTTC
TRBJ1-1,.,medium-sized,TRBV5-6,CATELSGTEAFF,TGTGCCACCGAACTCTCGGGGACTGAAGCTTTCTTT
TRBJ2-1,.,.,TRBV4-1,CASRANNEQFF,TGCGCCAGCAGGGCTAACAATGAGCAGTTCTTC